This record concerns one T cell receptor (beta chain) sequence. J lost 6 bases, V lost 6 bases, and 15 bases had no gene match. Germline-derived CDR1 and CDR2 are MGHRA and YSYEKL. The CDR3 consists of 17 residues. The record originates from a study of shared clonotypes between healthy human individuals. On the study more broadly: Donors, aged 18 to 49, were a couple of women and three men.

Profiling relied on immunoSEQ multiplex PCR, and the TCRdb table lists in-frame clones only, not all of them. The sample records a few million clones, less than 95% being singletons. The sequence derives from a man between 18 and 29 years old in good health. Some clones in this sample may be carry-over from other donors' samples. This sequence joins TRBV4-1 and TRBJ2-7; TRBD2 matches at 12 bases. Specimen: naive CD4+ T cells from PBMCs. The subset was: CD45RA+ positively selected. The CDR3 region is CASSRTALAGGPGEQYF. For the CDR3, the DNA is TGCGCCAGCAGTCGAACAGCGCTAGCGGGAGGGCCCGGCGAGCAGTACTTC.